This TCR beta chain was profiled in a study of CD8+ T cells in alopecia areata. The CDR3 sequence is 15 residues long. J lost 2 bases, V lost 4 bases, and 5 bases had no gene match. CDR1 is SNHLY, CDR2 FYNNEI, per germline. The treatment was: oral pan-JAK inhibitor, 5-10 mg twice daily. The investigators collected lesional scalp punch biopsies and peripheral blood from alopecia areata patients. cDNA serving as the sequencing template came from extracted, reverse transcribed RNA. Produced via immunoSEQ multiplex PCR; TCRdb's table is partial and in-frame only. The sample has around 13,000 clones; roughly two thirds are singletons.

The material was skin, obtained at week 4, from a patient treated with tofacitinib. This TCR derives from a human donor with alopecia areata. The V and J genes are TRBV2 and TRBJ1-5, with 7 bases lining up with TRBD1. CDR3 bases: TGTGCCAGCAGTGGGGACAGTCAGGGCAATCAGCCCCAGCATTTT. This sequence encodes CASSGDSQGNQPQHF.